This section outlines one T cell receptor (beta chain) sequence together with its context. Antigen specificity is unknown. One end of the junction varies from germline; a read error may be responsible. This sample is part of a study of regulatory T cells in long-lasting Graves disease. Germline V gene sequence: CDR1 LGHNA, CDR2 YSLEER. The CDR3 is made up of 17 amino acids. Findings of the study overall: Persistent Graves' patients showed reduced TCR diversity versus newly diagnosed patients. TRBV28 was favored in persistent disease, as were TRBJ1-2 and TRBJ2-5.

Described time point: newly diagnosed GD, antithyroid drugs for less than 3 months. After RNA was extracted from PBMCs, the TCR library was made from it. Investigators prepared the TCR beta libraries by applying iRepertoire HTBI primers and Arm-PCR of CDR3 regions. TCRdb reprocessed the multiplex PCR reads with MiXCR, giving one entry per CDR3 protein. The repertoire includes roughly 400,000 distinct CDR3 sequences, about 15% of them detected once, and less than 30% sits in the top ten. These data were also reused for a study on T cells in Graves' hyperthyroidism and ophthalmopathy. Per that study: HTBI primers were used for first-round RT-PCR of the TCR CDR3.

The sample in question was peripheral blood mononuclear cells (PBMCs), obtained at new diagnosis, from a patient treated with antithyroid drugs. The sequence derives from a woman aged 18 to 35 with Graves disease. V gene TRBV4-3 combines with J gene TRBJ2-1, with 11 bases aligning to TRBD2. CDR3 in amino acids: CASSQDGRETSGIPGVF. CDR3 coding DNA: TGCGCCAGCAGCCAAGATGGAAGGGAGACTAGCGGGATCCCTGGGGTCTTC.